This TCR beta chain originates from a study of CD8 T cells in ankylosing spondylitis. Study-level results: A motif in TCR beta, a set of eight highly homologous variants, appeared characteristic of ankylosing spondylitis blood.

At least ten counts were recorded for this clonotype. What it binds is unknown. The V segment lost 7 bases and the J segment 5 bases; nucleotides outside the gene matches: 5. Germline CDR1 reads SGHTA; CDR2 reads FQGNSA. The CDR3 spans 14 residues. TCRdb passed the 5' RACE reads through MiXCR, listing each CDR3 protein once. In the table there are more than 250,000 distinct CDR3 sequences, roughly 12% of which are singletons. The receptor was derived from a female donor with ankylosing spondylitis or in good health (not recorded which). Specimen: blood, either unsorted or a sorted T cell fraction (not recorded which). The rearrangement joins TRBV7-2 to TRBJ2-1, with TRBD2 identical over 10 bases. The DNA for the CDR3 is TGTGCCAGCAACCCTAGCGGGAGTCACAATGAGCAGTTCTTC. Translating it yields CASNPSGSHNEQFF.